A single sample gave rise to the 29 T cell receptor beta chains below, sequenced in a study of T cell repertoires in cytomegalovirus infection. TCRdb ran MiXCR on the reads and lists one entry per CDR3 protein. The sample carries 200,000 to 300,000 distinct CDR3 sequences, 9.1% recorded once. Material for sequencing was PBMCs. The receptors here all came from a human donor in good health (CMV status not recorded). Some clones in this sample may be carry-over from other donors' samples.

This clonotype was detected many times. The J gene is TRBJ1-1, the V gene TRBV7-6, with D unclear. CDR1 and CDR2 from the germline V gene are SGHVS and FNYEAQ. This CDR3 is 15 amino acids long. Trimming pared 0 bases from V and 2 bases from J, leaving 10 bases between. CDR3 nucleotides: TGTGCCAGCAGCTTAGCGCCGGGGTCCAACACTGAAGCTTTCTTT. Encoded protein: CASSLAPGSNTEAFF.

This clonotype has more than one count but fewer than ten. The chain links TRBV20-1 to TRBJ2-7; possibly TRBD1 for D (5 bases). The CDR3 is made up of 15 amino acids. V lost 6 bases, J lost 4 bases, and 22 bases lay in between. Germline V gene data show CDR1 as DFQATT and CDR2 as SNEGSKA (reference sequence). The CDR3 DNA is TGCAGTGCCAGACCCATGGACACCCCCGAGTACGAGCAGTACTTC. It is translated as CSARPMDTPEYEQYF.

Only a few counts were recorded for this clonotype. The rearrangement uses TRBV3-1 and TRBJ1-1, with a possible D match to TRBD1 (6 bases). Trimming stripped 2 bases from V and 5 bases from J, with 9 bases between. The length of the CDR3 is 13 residues. Germline loops: CDR1 LGHDT, CDR2 YNNKEL (reference sequence). CDR3 sequence reads: CASSQFRGTEAFF. In DNA form, the CDR3 reads TGTGCCAGCAGCCAATTCAGGGGTACTGAAGCTTTCTTT. Combining the CDR3 with reference TRBV3-1 and TRBJ1-1 gives the whole variable domain DTAVSQTPKYLVTQMGNDKSIKCEQNLGHDTMYWYKQDSKKFLKIMFSYNNKELIINETVPNRFSPKSPDKAHLNLHINSLELGDSAVYFCASSQFRGTEAFFGQGTRLTVV.

This sequence joins TRBV20-1 and TRBJ1-2, with D uncertain. CDR1 DFQATT and CDR2 SNEGSKA come from the germline V gene (reference sequence). V lost 0 bases, J lost 5 bases, and 13 bases lay in between. The CDR3 covers 14 residues. CDR3 nucleotides: TGCAGTGCTAGAGATTGGTCCGGGAATTATGGCTACACCTTC. Translated: CSARDWSGNYGYTF.

This clonotype was recorded many times. This chain links TRBV5-5 with TRBJ2-3; 10 nucleotides match TRBD2. The CDR3 contains 16 residues. Germline values: CDR1 SGHKS, CDR2 YYEKEE (reference sequence). With V trimmed by 6 bases and J by 0 bases, 7 bases remained unmatched. In DNA, the CDR3 is TGTGCCAGCACTGATAGCGGGGGGAGAAGCACAGATACGCAGTATTTT. Translating it yields CASTDSGGRSTDTQYF.

This clonotype was seen at least ten times. The chain uses TRBV7-9 and TRBJ2-1; 7 nucleotides match TRBD1. V shed 3 bases, J shed 14 bases, and the junction held 7 bases outside the gene matches. CDR3 length: 12 amino acids. Germline CDR1 is SEHNR and CDR2 is FQNEAQ (reference sequence). DNA of the CDR3: TGTGCCAGCAGCTTGGACAGGTTAGGGGAGTTCTTC. Translation gives CASSLDRLGEFF.

The chain has TRBV2 and TRBJ1-1, with a possible D match to TRBD1 (5 bases). Germline V CDR1 and CDR2: SNHLY, FYNNEI. Trimming shortened V by 9 bases and J by 7 bases, and 15 bases separated the two germline ends. The CDR3 spans 12 residues. CDR3 sequence: CARGTGQGEAFF. As DNA, the CDR3 is TGTGCCAGGGGGACGGGGCAGGGTGAAGCTTTCTTT.

This clonotype was found many times. The chain employs TRBV6-2 or TRBV6-3 and TRBJ2-4, with 7 bases fitting TRBD2. Germline CDR1 reads MNHEY; CDR2 reads SVGEGT. V trimming: 4 bases; J trimming: 5 bases; junction bases outside the gene matches: 8. The CDR3 sequence is 15 residues long. The CDR3 loop is CASSSSGAIQNIQYF. CDR3 coding DNA: TGTGCCAGCAGTTCTAGCGGCGCGATTCAAAACATTCAGTACTTC.

The genes are TRBV5-1 and TRBJ2-1; TRBD2 is a possible D gene (6 bases). The CDR3 runs 16 residues. Germline V lookup: CDR1 SGHRS, CDR2 YFSETQ. V was cut by 0 bases and J by 0 bases, with 10 bases left in between. CDR3: CASSLGLGNSYNEQFF. DNA of the CDR3: TGCGCCAGCAGCTTGGGACTAGGGAACTCCTACAATGAGCAGTTCTTC.

This clonotype came up many times. The chain uses TRBV7-3 and TRBJ1-4; D gene uncertain. The CDR3 is 13 residues long. Germline CDR1 reads SGHTA; CDR2 reads FQGTGA. Trimming took off 3 bases at V and 8 bases at J, with 10 bases between the two ends. The CDR3 here is CASSLGMGEKLFF. The CDR3 DNA reads as TGTGCCAGCAGCTTGGGGATGGGAGAAAAACTGTTTTTT.

The sample holds a few counts of this clonotype. This chain uses TRBV2 with TRBJ2-5, with 8 nucleotides matching TRBD1. The germline CDR1 and CDR2 sequences are SNHLY and FYNNEI. J lost 5 bases, V lost 3 bases, and 5 bases had no gene match. The CDR3 extends over 14 amino acids. The CDR3 is CASSDRTGKETQYF. The CDR3 coding sequence is TGTGCCAGCAGTGATAGGACAGGGAAGGAGACCCAGTACTTC.

This clonotype has a count of ten or more. V is TRBV7-2 and J is TRBJ2-7, with 11 bases fitting TRBD2. There are 16 residues in the CDR3. CDR1 SGHTA and CDR2 FQGNSA come from the germline V gene. After removal of 4 bases from V and 4 bases from J, the junction contained 9 bases not matched to a gene. CDR3 in amino acids: CASSSRVAGGRYEQYF. Written as DNA, the CDR3 is TGTGCCAGCAGCTCCCGGGTAGCGGGAGGGAGGTACGAGCAGTACTTC.

This clonotype was seen at least ten times. This chain connects TRBV7-6 to TRBJ2-7; D is unclear. Germline CDR1 is SGHVS and CDR2 is FNYEAQ. Trimming left V 5 bases short and J 6 bases short, with 11 bases between. The CDR3 has 12 amino acids. The DNA of the CDR3 is TGTGCCAGCAGCCAGAAAATGGGCGAGCAGTACTTC. It specifies CASSQKMGEQYF. The full variable domain, in which reference TRBV7-6 and TRBJ2-7 provide the parts outside the CDR3, is GAGVSQSPRYKVTKRGQDVALRCDPISGHVSLYWYRQALGQGPEFLTYFNYEAQQDKSGLPNDRFSAERPEGSISTLTIQRTEQRDSAMYRCASSQKMGEQYFGPGTRLTVT.

There are a few counts of this clonotype. CDR3 nucleotides: TGCAGTGCTAGGCCCTCTGGGGCCAACGTCCTGACTTTC. Translation: CSARPSGANVLTF. The chain has TRBV20-1 and TRBJ2-6; D is unclear. Germline V CDR1 and CDR2: DFQATT, SNEGSKA (reference sequence). Trimming stripped 3 bases from V and 0 bases from J, with 3 bases between. The CDR3 has 13 amino acids.

The V gene is TRBV7-2, the J gene TRBJ2-1, with a possible D match to TRBD2 (5 bases). Trimming cost V 5 bases and J 7 bases, with 18 bases left between them. Germline-derived CDR1 and CDR2 are SGHTA and FQGNSA. The CDR3 runs 15 residues. The CDR3 spells CASSPERLVSNEQFF. The CDR3 region has the DNA TGTGCCAGCAGCCCGGAGCGGTTGGTGAGTAATGAGCAGTTCTTC.

This clonotype was detected ten times or more. V is TRBV7-2 and J is TRBJ2-7, with no clear D. V dropped 3 bases and J dropped 2 bases, with 8 bases sitting between them. CDR3 size: 13 residues. CDR1 and CDR2 (germline): SGHTA, FQGNSA. The CDR3 DNA sequence: TGTGCCAGCAGCTTCGACGGAGCCTACGAGCAGTACTTC. It encodes CASSFDGAYEQYF. The whole variable domain, remainder taken from reference TRBV7-2 and TRBJ2-7, is GAGVSQSPSNKVTEKGKDVELRCDPISGHTALYWYRQSLGQGLEFLIYFQGNSAPDKSGLPSDRFSAERTGGSVSTLTIQRTQQEDSAVYLCASSFDGAYEQYFGPGTRLTVT.

The sample holds many counts of this clonotype. This rearrangement joins TRBV7-2 to TRBJ2-3; D gene uncertain. The ends were cut back, 1 base at V and 7 bases at J, with 12 bases in the middle. The CDR3 has 14 residues. Germline V gene sequence: CDR1 SGHTA, CDR2 FQGNSA. CDR3 region: CASSLDPGSNTQYF. The CDR3 DNA reads as TGTGCCAGCAGCTTAGACCCCGGATCTAATACGCAGTATTTT.

This clonotype occurred a few times. This sequence joins TRBV12-3 or TRBV12-4 and TRBJ2-1; D not resolved. The CDR3 is made up of 13 amino acids. Trimming took off 1 base at V and 11 bases at J, with 12 bases between the two ends. The DNA for the CDR3 is TGTGCCAGCAGTTTAGAGAGGCACCGACAGCAGTTCTTC. Translated: CASSLERHRQQFF.

The rearrangement uses TRBV20-1 and TRBJ2-7, with D possibly matching TRBD1 (6 bases). V dropped 3 bases and J dropped 5 bases, with 11 bases sitting between them. Germline V lookup: CDR1 DFQATT, CDR2 SNEGSKA (reference sequence). The length of the CDR3 is 12 residues. CDR3 nucleotides: TGCAGTGCTAGGAGGGGGACCGACGAGCAGTACTTC. Protein sequence: CSARRGTDEQYF.

This clonotype was seen ten or more times. The chain is built from TRBV27 and TRBJ2-7; D gene ambiguous. V lost 6 bases and J 0 bases, leaving 15 bases between the germline ends. The CDR3 runs to 15 residues. CDR1 MNHEY and CDR2 SMNVEV come from the germline V gene (reference sequence). The CDR3 coding sequence is TGTGCCAGCAGAGCTAACGGCCGGAACTCCTACGAGCAGTACTTC. Its protein product is CASRANGRNSYEQYF.

The V and J genes are TRBV27 and TRBJ1-2, with 8 bases matching TRBD1. After removal of 6 bases from V and 8 bases from J, the junction contained 14 bases not matched to a gene. Looked up from germline, CDR1 is MNHEY and CDR2 is SMNVEV (reference sequence). The CDR3 is 15 amino acids. Here the CDR3 DNA reads TGTGCCAGCAGAATCCTGGGGACAGGCTTAGGAGGCTACACCTTC. Amino acid sequence: CASRILGTGLGGYTF.

At least ten counts were recorded for this clonotype. The chain is built from TRBV14 and TRBJ1-6, with TRBD1 as a possible D gene (6 bases). Between the trimmed V and J ends, which lost 4 bases and 10 bases, there was a span of 11 bases. The germline CDR1 and CDR2 sequences are SGHDN and FVKESK. The CDR3 has 13 amino acids. CDR3 in DNA: TGTGCCAGCAGCCGCCAGGGGTTCTCACCCCTCCACTTT. Its translation is CASSRQGFSPLHF. The full variable domain, its missing parts supplied by reference TRBV14 and TRBJ1-6, is EAGVTQFPSHSVIEKGQTVTLRCDPISGHDNLYWYRRVMGKEIKFLLHFVKESKQDESGMPNNRFLAERTGGTYSTLKVQPAELEDSGVYFCASSRQGFSPLHFGNGTRLTVT.

This clonotype was counted many times. The chain couples TRBV18 to TRBJ2-4; 8 nucleotides match TRBD1. Germline CDR1 and CDR2: KGHSH and LQKENI. The CDR3 contains 15 residues. V trimming: 3 bases; J trimming: 5 bases; junction bases outside the gene matches: 6. DNA for the CDR3: TGTGCCAGCTCACCCCGGACAGGGCCCGAAAACATTCAGTACTTC. Its protein product is CASSPRTGPENIQYF.

Concerning this clonotype: This may arise from a read error, as a much more abundant clone is one base away. The V call is TRBV10-3, the J call TRBJ2-5; the D gene is possibly TRBD1 (6 bases). The CDR3 is made up of 16 amino acids. CDR1 is ENHRY and CDR2 is SYGVKD in the germline V gene. CDR3 in DNA: TGTGCCATCAGTATGGACAGCGAAACGTACCAAGAGACCCAGCACTTC. Translated: CAISMDSETYQETQHF.

This clonotype has at least ten counts. The gene calls are TRBV7-2 and TRBJ1-1; D is possibly TRBD1 (6 bases). V lost 1 base to trimming and J lost 1 base, with 10 bases between them. CDR1 is SGHTA and CDR2 is FQGNSA in the germline V gene. The length of the CDR3 is 15 residues. The CDR3: CASSLVPGANTEAFF. The CDR3 DNA follows: TGTGCCAGCAGCTTAGTACCAGGGGCGAACACTGAAGCTTTCTTT.

This chain links TRBV20-1 with TRBJ1-2; weak D call: TRBD1 (5 bases). The CDR3 is 14 amino acids. The germline CDR1 and CDR2 sequences are DFQATT and SNEGSKA (reference sequence). V dropped 0 bases and J dropped 3 bases, with 11 bases sitting between them. The CDR3: CSARDVQGHYGYTF. CDR3 sequence (DNA): TGCAGTGCTAGAGACGTCCAGGGTCACTATGGCTACACCTTC.

This chain joins TRBV5-1 and TRBJ2-7, with TRBD1 matching 11 bases. The V gene's germline CDR1 is SGHRS and CDR2 YFSETQ. CDR3 size: 14 residues. Trimming at V came to 6 bases and at J to 3 bases, leaving 5 bases not matched to a gene. The CDR3 DNA sequence: TGCGCCAGCACCTGGGACAGGGGGAACTACGAGCAGTACTTC. It translates to CASTWDRGNYEQYF.

The sample holds many counts of this clonotype. J is TRBJ1-6 and V is TRBV28; TRBD1 agrees at 9 bases. The J segment lost 10 bases and the V segment lost 10 bases, leaving 8 bases of the junction unmatched. This CDR3 comprises 13 residues. Germline-derived CDR1 and CDR2 are MDHEN and SYDVKM. CDR3: CAIQQGQGSPLHF. The CDR3 DNA follows: TGTGCCATCCAACAGGGACAGGGATCACCCCTCCACTTT.

The table lists this clonotype with many counts. The gene calls are TRBV5-6 and TRBJ1-2, with D perhaps TRBD1 (5 bases). V was pared by 3 bases and J by 8 bases, with 11 bases between. Germline V lookup: CDR1 SGHDT, CDR2 YYEEEE. The CDR3 has 12 amino acids. The CDR3: CASSSGGRGYTF. CDR3 in DNA: TGTGCCAGCAGCTCCGGGGGAAGGGGCTACACCTTC.